This TCR beta chain was recovered during a study of cytomegalovirus exposure and HLA in healthy donors. Study results and caveats: That first-cohort TCR clusters tended to co-occur in the 95 to 150 validation repertoires was found in a later analysis. Most TCR sequences were rare, but some public TCRs occurred in many donors. In vitro experiments confirmed that three CMV-associated chains were specific for CMV antigens. Cytomegalovirus association was listed for under 200 TCR beta chains.

Only in-frame clones appear in the TCRdb table, and some are missing; sequencing was by immunoSEQ multiplex PCR. The profile shows over 75,000 clones, about nine tenths of them singletons. V gave up 0 bases and J gave up 12 bases, with 27 bases separating them. Germline loops: CDR1 GTSNPN, CDR2 SVGIG (reference sequence). The CDR3 is 17 amino acids. This clone has just a few counts. The antigen is unknown. The receptor was derived from a man between 25 and 39 years old in good health and CMV-seronegative. The sequenced sample was PBMCs. The chain recombines TRBV30 with TRBJ2-1; no clear D gene. CDR3 sequence reads: CAWSVFYRTADELGQFF. The CDR3 DNA follows: TGTGCCTGGAGTGTATTTTATCGTACGGCAGACGAGCTAGGGCAGTTCTTC. The full variable domain, completed using reference TRBV30 and TRBJ2-1, is SQTIHQWPATLVQPVGSPLSLECTVEGTSNPNLYWYRQAAGRGLQLLFYSVGIGQISSEVPQNLSASRPQDRQFILSSKKLLLSDSGFYLCAWSVFYRTADELGQFFGPGTRLTVL.